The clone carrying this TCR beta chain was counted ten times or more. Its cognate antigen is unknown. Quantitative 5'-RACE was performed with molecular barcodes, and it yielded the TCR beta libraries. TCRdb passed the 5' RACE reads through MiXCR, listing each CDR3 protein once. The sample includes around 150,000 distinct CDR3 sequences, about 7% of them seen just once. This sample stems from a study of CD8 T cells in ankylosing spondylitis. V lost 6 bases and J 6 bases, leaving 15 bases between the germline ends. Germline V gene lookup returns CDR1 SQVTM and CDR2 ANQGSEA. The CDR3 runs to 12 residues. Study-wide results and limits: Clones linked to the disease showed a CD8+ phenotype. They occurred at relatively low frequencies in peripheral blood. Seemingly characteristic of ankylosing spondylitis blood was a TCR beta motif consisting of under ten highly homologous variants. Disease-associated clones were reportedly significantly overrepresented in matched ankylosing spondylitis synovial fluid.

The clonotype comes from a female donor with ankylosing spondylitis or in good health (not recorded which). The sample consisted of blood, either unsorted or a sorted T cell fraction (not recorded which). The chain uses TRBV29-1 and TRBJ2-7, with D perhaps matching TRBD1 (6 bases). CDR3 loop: CSVAPQGIEQYF. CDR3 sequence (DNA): TGCAGCGTCGCTCCACAGGGCATCGAGCAGTACTTC.